The entry below describes one TCR beta chain. Its antigen remains unidentified. The primer mix had 60 Vbeta and 13 Jbeta primers. The method was immunoSEQ multiplex PCR; TCRdb's version includes in-frame clones alone and lacks a portion of them. Here the sample spans 150,000 to 200,000 clones, around three quarters being singletons. V shed 4 bases and J shed 2 bases, with 11 bases lying between them. The CDR3 extends over 14 amino acids. Germline V gene data show CDR1 as MGHRA and CDR2 as YSYEKL. The data derive from a study of cytomegalovirus exposure and HLA in healthy donors. Study results and caveats: Rarity characterized most TCR sequences, yet some public TCRs appeared in many donors.

The rearrangement uses TRBV4-1 and TRBJ1-2; tentatively, D is TRBD1 (6 bases). The TCR comes from a woman in her twenties or thirties in good health and CMV-seronegative. The material sequenced was PBMCs. CDR3: CASSPWTDNYGYTF. CDR3 bases: TGCGCCAGCAGCCCCTGGACAGACAACTATGGCTACACCTTC.